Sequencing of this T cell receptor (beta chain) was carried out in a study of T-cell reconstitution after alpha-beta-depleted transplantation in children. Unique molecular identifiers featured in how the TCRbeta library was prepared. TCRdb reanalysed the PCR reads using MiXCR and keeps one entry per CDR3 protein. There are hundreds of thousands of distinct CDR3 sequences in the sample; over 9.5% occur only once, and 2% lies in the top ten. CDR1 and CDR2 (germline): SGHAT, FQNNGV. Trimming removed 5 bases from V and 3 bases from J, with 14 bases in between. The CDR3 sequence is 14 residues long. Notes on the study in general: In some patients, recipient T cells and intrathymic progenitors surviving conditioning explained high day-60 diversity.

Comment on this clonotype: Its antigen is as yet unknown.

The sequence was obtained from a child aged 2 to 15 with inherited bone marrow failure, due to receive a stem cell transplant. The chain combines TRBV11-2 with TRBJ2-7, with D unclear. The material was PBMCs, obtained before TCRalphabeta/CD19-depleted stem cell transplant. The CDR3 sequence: CASSPAEAGYEQYF. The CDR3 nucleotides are TGTGCCAGCAGCCCCGCTGAAGCAGGCTACGAGCAGTACTTC.